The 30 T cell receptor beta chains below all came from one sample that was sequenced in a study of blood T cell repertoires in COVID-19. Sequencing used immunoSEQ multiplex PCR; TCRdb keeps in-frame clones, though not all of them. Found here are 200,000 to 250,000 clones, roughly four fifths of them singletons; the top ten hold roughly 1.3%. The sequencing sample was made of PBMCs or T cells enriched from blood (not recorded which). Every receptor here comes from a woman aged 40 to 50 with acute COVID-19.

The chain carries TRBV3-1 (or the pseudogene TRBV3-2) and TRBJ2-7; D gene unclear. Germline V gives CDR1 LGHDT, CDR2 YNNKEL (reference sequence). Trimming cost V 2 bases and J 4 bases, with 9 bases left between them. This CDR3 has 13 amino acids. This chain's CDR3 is CASSQPRRYEQYF. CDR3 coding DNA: TGTGCCAGCAGCCAACCTCGGCGGTACGAGCAGTACTTC.

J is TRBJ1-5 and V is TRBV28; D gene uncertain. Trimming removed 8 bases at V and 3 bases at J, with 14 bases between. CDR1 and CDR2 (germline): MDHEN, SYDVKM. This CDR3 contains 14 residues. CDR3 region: CASLFSGDNQPQHF. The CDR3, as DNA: TGTGCCAGCTTGTTTTCGGGTGACAATCAGCCCCAGCATTTT. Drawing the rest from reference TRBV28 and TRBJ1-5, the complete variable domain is DVKVTQSSRYLVKRTGEKVFLECVQDMDHENMFWYRQDPGLGLRLIYFSYDVKMKEKGDIPEGYSVSREKKERFSLILESASTNQTSMYLCASLFSGDNQPQHFGDGTRLSIL.

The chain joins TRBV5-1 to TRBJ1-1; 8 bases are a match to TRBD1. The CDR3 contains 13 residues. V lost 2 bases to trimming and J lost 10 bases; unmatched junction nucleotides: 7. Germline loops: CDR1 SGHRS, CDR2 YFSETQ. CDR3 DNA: TGCGCCAGCAGCTTACAGGGGGGCGGAGGAGCTTTCTTT. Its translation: CASSLQGGGGAFF.

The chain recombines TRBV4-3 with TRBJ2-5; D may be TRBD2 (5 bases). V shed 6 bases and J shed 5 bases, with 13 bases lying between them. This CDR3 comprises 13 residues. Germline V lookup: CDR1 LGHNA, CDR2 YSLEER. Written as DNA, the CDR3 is TGCGCCAGCAGTCGCACTAGTCTGGAGACCCAGTACTTC. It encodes CASSRTSLETQYF.

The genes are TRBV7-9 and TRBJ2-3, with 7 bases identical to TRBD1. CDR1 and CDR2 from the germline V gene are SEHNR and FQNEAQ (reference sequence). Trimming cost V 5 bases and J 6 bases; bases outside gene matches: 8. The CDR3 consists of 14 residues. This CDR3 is CASSPDRDRDTQYF. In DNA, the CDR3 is TGTGCCAGCAGCCCAGACAGGGACCGGGATACGCAGTATTTT.

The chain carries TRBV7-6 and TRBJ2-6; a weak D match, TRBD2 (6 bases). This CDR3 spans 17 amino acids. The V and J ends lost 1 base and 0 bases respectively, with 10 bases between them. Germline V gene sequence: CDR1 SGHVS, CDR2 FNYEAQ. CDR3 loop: CASSLGGLTSGANVLTF. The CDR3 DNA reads TGTGCCAGCAGCTTAGGGGGACTCACCTCTGGGGCCAACGTCCTGACTTTC. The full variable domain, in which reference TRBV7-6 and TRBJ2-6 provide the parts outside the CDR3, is GAGVSQSPRYKVTKRGQDVALRCDPISGHVSLYWYRQALGQGPEFLTYFNYEAQQDKSGLPNDRFSAERPEGSISTLTIQRTEQRDSAMYRCASSLGGLTSGANVLTFGAGSRLTVL.

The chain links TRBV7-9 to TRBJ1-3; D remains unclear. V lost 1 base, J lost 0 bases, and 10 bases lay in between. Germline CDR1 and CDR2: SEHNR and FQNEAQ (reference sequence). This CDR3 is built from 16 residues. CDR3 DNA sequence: TGTGCCAGCAGCTTAGAGCGCCATAGCTCTGGAAACACCATATATTTT. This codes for CASSLERHSSGNTIYF.

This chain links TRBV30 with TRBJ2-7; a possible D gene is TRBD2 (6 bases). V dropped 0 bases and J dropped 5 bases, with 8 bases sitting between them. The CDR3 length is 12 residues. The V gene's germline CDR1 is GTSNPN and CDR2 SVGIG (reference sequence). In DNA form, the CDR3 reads TGTGCCTGGAGTGTGGGGGGTCACGAGCAGTACTTC. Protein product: CAWSVGGHEQYF.

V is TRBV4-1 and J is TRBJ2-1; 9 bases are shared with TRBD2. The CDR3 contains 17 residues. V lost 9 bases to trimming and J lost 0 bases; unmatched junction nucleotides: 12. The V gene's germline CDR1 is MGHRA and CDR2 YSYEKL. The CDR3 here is CASSSGNLGRSYNEQFF. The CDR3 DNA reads TGCGCCAGTTCTAGCGGGAATCTCGGGCGCTCCTACAATGAGCAGTTCTTC.

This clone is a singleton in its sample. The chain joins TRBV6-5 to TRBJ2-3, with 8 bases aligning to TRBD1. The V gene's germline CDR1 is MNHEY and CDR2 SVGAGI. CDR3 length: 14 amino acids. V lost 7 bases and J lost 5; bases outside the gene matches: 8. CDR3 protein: CASIRTGRVDTQYF. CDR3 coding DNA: TGTGCCAGCATCCGGACAGGGCGAGTAGATACGCAGTATTTT.

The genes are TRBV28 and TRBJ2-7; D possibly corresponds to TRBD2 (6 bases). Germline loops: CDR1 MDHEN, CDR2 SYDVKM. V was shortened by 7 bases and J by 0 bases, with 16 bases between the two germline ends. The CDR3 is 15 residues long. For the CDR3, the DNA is TGTGCCAGCATTTCAGGGACTCAGATCTCCTACGAGCAGTACTTC. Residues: CASISGTQISYEQYF.

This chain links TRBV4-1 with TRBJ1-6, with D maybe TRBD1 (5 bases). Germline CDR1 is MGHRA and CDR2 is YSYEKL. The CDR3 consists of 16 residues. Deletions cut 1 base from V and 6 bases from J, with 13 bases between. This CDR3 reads CASSQAAGTLNSPLHF. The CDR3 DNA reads TGCGCCAGCAGCCAAGCGGCAGGGACTCTTAATTCACCCCTCCACTTT.

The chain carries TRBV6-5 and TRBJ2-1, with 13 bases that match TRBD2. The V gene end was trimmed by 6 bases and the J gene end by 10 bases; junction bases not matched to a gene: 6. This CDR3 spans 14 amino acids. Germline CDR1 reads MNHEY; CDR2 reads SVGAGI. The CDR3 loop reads CASRGLAGVGEQFF. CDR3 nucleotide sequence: TGTGCCAGCAGAGGACTAGCGGGGGTGGGGGAGCAGTTCTTC.

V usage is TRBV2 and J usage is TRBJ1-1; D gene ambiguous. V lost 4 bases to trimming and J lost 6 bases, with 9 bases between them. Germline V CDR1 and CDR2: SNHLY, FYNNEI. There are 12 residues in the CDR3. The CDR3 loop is CASSVGRPEAFF. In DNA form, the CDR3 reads TGTGCCAGCAGTGTGGGCCGACCTGAAGCTTTCTTT.

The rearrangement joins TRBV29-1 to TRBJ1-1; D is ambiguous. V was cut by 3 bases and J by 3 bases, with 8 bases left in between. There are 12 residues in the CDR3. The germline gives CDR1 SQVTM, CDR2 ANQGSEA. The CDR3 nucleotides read TGCAGCGTTGAGGCCGGGTACACTGAAGCTTTCTTT. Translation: CSVEAGYTEAFF. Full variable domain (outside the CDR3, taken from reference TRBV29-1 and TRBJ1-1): SAVISQKPSRDICQRGTSLTIQCQVDSQVTMMFWYRQQPGQSLTLIATANQGSEATYESGFVIDKFPISRPNLTFSTLTVSNMSPEDSSIYLCSVEAGYTEAFFGQGTRLTVV.

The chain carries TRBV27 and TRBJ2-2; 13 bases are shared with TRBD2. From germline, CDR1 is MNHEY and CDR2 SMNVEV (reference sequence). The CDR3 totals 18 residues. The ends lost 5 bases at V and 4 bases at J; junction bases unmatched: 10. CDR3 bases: TGTGCCAGCAGTCGGGTAGGACTAGCGGGAGAGGGCACCGGGGAGCTGTTTTTT. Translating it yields CASSRVGLAGEGTGELFF.

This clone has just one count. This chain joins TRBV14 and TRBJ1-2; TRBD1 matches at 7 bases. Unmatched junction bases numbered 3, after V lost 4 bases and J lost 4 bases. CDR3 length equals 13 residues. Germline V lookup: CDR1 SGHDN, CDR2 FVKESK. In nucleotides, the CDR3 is TGTGCCAGCAGCCCGGGACAGCTCTATGGCTACACCTTC. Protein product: CASSPGQLYGYTF.

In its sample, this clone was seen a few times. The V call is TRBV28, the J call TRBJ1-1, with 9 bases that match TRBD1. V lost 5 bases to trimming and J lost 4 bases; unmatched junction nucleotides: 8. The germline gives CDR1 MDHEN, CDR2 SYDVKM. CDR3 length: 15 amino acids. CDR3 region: CASSPLQGAFTEAFF. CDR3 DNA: TGTGCCAGCAGTCCTTTACAGGGGGCGTTCACTGAAGCTTTCTTT.

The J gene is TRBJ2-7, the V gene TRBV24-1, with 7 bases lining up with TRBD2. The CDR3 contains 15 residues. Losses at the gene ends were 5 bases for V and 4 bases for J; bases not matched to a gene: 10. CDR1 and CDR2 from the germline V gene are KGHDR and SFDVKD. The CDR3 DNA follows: TGTGCCACCAGTGCCCGGCGGGGGAGTGGGTACGAGCAGTACTTC. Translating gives CATSARRGSGYEQYF.

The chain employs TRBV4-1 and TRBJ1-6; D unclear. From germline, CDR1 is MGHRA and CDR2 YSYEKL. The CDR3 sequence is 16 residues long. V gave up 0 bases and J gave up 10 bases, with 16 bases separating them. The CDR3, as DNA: TGCGCCAGCAGCCAAGAATCTGCGGGAGTCTACTCACCCCTCCACTTT. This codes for CASSQESAGVYSPLHF.

Here the CDR3 reads CASSTQNPDRRYGYTF. CDR3 nucleotides: TGTGCCAGTAGTACCCAGAACCCGGACAGGCGCTATGGCTACACCTTC. This chain uses TRBV19 with TRBJ1-2, with TRBD1 identical over 7 bases. After removal of 4 bases from V and 4 bases from J, the junction contained 12 bases not matched to a gene. Germline CDR1 reads LNHDA; CDR2 reads SQIVND (reference sequence). The CDR3 is 16 residues long.

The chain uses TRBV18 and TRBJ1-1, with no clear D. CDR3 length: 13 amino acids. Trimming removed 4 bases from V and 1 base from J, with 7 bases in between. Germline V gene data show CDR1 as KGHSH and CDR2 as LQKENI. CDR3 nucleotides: TGTGCCAGCTCACGGCAGGAGAACACTGAAGCTTTCTTT. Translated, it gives CASSRQENTEAFF.

The CDR3 DNA sequence: TGTGCCAGCAGCCAACCTAGCGGGATGAACACCGGGGAGCTGTTTTTT. The encoded protein is CASSQPSGMNTGELFF. The chain recombines TRBV3-1 (or the pseudogene TRBV3-2) with TRBJ2-2; 9 positions agree with TRBD2. The CDR3 loop spans 16 amino acids. Germline V CDR1 and CDR2: LGHDT, YNNKEL (reference sequence). V shed 2 bases and J 1 base; nucleotides not matched to a gene: 2.

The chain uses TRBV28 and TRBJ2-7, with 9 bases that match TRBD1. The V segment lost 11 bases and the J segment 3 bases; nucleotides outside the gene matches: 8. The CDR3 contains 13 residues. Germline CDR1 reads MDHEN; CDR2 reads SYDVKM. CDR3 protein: CAARQGGHYEQYF. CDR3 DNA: TGTGCCGCGAGACAGGGGGGACACTACGAGCAGTACTTC.

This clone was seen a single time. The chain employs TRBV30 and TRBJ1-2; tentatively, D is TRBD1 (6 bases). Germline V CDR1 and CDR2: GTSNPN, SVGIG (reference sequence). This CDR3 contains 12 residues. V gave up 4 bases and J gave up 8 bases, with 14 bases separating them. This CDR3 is CAWTVNREGYTF. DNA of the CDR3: TGTGCCTGGACGGTTAACAGGGAGGGCTACACCTTC.

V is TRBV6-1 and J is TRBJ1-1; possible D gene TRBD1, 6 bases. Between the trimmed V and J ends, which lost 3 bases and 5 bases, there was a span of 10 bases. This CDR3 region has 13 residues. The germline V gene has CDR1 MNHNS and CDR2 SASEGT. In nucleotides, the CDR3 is TGTGCCAGCAGTGAGCGTCAGGGGACTGAAGCTTTCTTT. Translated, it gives CASSERQGTEAFF.

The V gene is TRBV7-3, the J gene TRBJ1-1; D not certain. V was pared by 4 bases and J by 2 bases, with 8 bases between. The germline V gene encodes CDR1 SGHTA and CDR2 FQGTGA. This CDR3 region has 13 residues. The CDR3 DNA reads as TGTGCCAGCAGCTCGACACCAAACACTGAAGCTTTCTTT. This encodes CASSSTPNTEAFF.

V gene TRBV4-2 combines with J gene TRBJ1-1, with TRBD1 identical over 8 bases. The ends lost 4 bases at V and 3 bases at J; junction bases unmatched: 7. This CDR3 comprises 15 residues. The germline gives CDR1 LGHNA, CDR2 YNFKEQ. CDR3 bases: TGTGCCAGCAGCCCTAACCAGGGGGCGGACACTGAAGCTTTCTTT. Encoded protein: CASSPNQGADTEAFF.

CDR3 in amino acids: CASSQGAYYEQYF. CDR3 bases: TGTGCCAGCAGCCAAGGGGCATACTACGAGCAGTACTTC. The chain employs TRBV3-1 (or the pseudogene TRBV3-2) and TRBJ2-7; D is uncertain. In germline, CDR1 is LGHDT, CDR2 YNNKEL (reference sequence). Trimming left V 1 base short and J 3 bases short, with 7 bases between. This CDR3 is built from 13 residues.

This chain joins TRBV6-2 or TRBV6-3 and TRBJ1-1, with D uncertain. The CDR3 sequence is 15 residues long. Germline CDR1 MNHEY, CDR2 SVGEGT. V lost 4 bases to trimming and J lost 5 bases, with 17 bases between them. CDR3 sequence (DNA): TGTGCCAGCAGTTCCTCTCCGCACCCGGGGACTGAAGCTTTCTTT. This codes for CASSSSPHPGTEAFF.